This T cell receptor (beta chain) was sequenced during a study of metastatic and nonmetastatic thyroid tumors. Whole-study context: Malignant thyroid and benign thyroid patients provided blood and tumor or nodule tissue whose repertoires were compared.

Every patient underwent thyroid surgery untreated. Methods used by the authors: The authors used CDR3 differences across clinicopathological groups to build a distant-metastasis classifier for papillary thyroid cancer. TCRdb reprocessed the PCR reads using MiXCR. TCRdb, not the authors, supplied the V and J calls. The data show 25,000 to 30,000 clones, about 3.7% seen once. Germline loops: CDR1 MNHNS, CDR2 SASEGT. CDR3 length: 13 residues. Trimming removed 5 bases at V and 7 bases at J, with 15 bases between. This clone appeared many times. This receptor was identified in a male donor with papillary thyroid cancer or a benign thyroid nodule (not recorded which). Some clones in this sample may be carry-over from other donors' samples. This chain links TRBV6-1 with TRBJ2-7; D might be TRBD1 or TRBD2, each matching 5 bases. Sequenced input: blood. CDR3 nucleotides: TGTGCCAGCAGTTACCCAGAGGGGCGGGAGCAGTACTTC. Its translation: CASSYPEGREQYF.